This T cell receptor (beta chain) was sequenced during a study of vaccination and CD4 T cells after COVID-19. Between the trimmed V and J ends, which lost 3 bases and 8 bases, there was a span of 16 bases. Germline lookup yields CDR1 MNHEY and CDR2 SVGEGT. This CDR3 contains 15 residues. With regard to this clonotype: As yet, its antigen is unknown.

The treatment: roughly 10-day PBMC culture with coronavirus spike peptide pools or control peptides (ViraFEST assay). Expanded clonotypes were found by TCR sequencing after peptide-pool stimulation (ViraFEST). The study sequenced cultured CD4+ T cell DNA using the Oncomine TCR Beta short-read assay. CD4+ T cells were cultured, and genomic DNA was extracted from them. Via MiXCR, TCRdb re-called the PCR reads, giving one row per CDR3 protein. This table holds about 16,000 distinct CDR3 sequences, roughly half found once. The source material was CD4+ T cells from blood, cultured in vitro. The source is a human donor who had recovered from COVID-19. The chain joins TRBV6-2 or TRBV6-3 to TRBJ1-4, with D uncertain. The CDR3 coding sequence is TGTGCCAGCAGTTATTCAAGAGGAAAGGAGGAAAAACTGTTTTTT. Its protein is CASSYSRGKEEKLFF.